This TCR beta chain was sequenced during a study of Ad26.COV2.S vaccination and SARS-CoV-2 variants. Overall study: Doses of Ad26.COV2.S were injected into muscle once or twice, 56 days apart. Study findings and constraints: Substantial response breadth was reportedly seen for spike-specific CD8+ and CD4+ T cells after vaccination.

Clones were read by immunoSEQ multiplex PCR, and TCRdb kept only the in-frame ones, dropping some. Of around 450,000 clones in the sample, around 91% were seen once. As for this clone: Its specificity is not known.

The treatment was: 19 received Ad26.COV2.S at low or high dose, single or two shots; roughly five received placebo; per-sample allocation not given. After the first vaccine or placebo injection, samples were drawn on day 63. Recruitment in Boston yielded a donor of adult age, 18-55 years. Trimming left V 2 bases short and J 6 bases short, with 14 bases between. The V gene's germline CDR1 is SNHLY and CDR2 FYNNEI. CDR3 length equals 15 residues. The gene calls are TRBV2 and TRBJ1-5; D might be TRBD1 (5 bases). The sequence was collected from a person aged 18 to 65 who received the Ad26.COV2.S COVID-19 vaccine or a placebo. The sample consisted of peripheral blood, taken in a trial of Ad26.COV2.S vaccine versus placebo. In nucleotides, the CDR3 is TGTGCCAGCAGTGAATATCGGGGCTCTAGTCAGCCCCAGCATTTT. This encodes CASSEYRGSSQPQHF. Supplemented by reference TRBV2 and TRBJ1-5, the full variable domain reads EPEVTQTPSHQVTQMGQEVILRCVPISNHLYFYWYRQILGQKVEFLVSFYNNEISEKSEIFDDQFSVERPDGSNFTLKIRSTKLEDSAMYFCASSEYRGSSQPQHFGDGTRLSIL.